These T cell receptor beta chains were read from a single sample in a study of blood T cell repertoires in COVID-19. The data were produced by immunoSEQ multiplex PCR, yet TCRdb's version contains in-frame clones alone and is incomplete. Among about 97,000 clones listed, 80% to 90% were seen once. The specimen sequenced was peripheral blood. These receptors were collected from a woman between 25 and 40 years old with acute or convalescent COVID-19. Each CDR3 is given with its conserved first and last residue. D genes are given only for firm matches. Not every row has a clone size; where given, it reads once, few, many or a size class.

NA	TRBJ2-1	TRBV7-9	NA	CASSSPREYEQFF	TGTGCCAGCAGCTCTCCGAGGGAGTATGAGCAGTTCTTC
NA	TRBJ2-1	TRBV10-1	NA	CASSAQGFNEQFF	TGCGCCAGCAGTGCCCAGGGATTTAATGAGCAGTTCTTC
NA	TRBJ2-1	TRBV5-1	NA	CASSSQRALAEQFF	TGCGCCAGCAGCTCCCAACGCGCTCTTGCTGAGCAGTTCTTC
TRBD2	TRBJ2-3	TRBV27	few	CASRRGGAIDTQYF	TGTGCCAGCAGGCGCGGGGGGGCCATAGATACGCAGTATTTT
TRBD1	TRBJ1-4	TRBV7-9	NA	CASSTPGQYEKLFF	TGTGCCAGCAGCACTCCGGGACAGTACGAAAAACTGTTTTTT
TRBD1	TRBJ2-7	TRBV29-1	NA	CSVLDRATTYEQYF	TGCAGCGTTTTGGACAGGGCAACTACCTACGAGCAGTACTTC
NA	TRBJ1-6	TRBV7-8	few	CASSPWAGYNSPLHF	TGTGCCAGCAGCCCCTGGGCAGGTTATAATTCACCCCTCCACTTT
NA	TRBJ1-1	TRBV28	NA	CASSRGGYTEAFF	TGTGCCAGCAGCCGCGGGGGGTACACTGAAGCTTTCTTT
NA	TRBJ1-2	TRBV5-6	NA	CASSLVEGGGYGYTF	TGTGCCAGCAGCTTGGTGGAGGGAGGGGGCTATGGCTACACCTTC
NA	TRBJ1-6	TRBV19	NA	CASSMAGDYRSPLHF	TGTGCCAGTAGTATGGCAGGGGACTACCGATCACCCCTCCACTTT
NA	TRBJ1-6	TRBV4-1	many	CASSQGPGDQSALHF	TGCGCCAGCAGCCAAGGTCCGGGGGACCAATCGGCCCTCCACTTT
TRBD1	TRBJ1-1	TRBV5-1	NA	CASSVGTGFLTEAFF	TGCGCCAGCAGCGTCGGGACAGGGTTTCTCACTGAAGCTTTCTTT
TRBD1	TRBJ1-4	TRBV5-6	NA	CASSSDRGNEKLFF	TGTGCCAGCAGCTCGGACAGGGGTAATGAAAAACTGTTTTTT